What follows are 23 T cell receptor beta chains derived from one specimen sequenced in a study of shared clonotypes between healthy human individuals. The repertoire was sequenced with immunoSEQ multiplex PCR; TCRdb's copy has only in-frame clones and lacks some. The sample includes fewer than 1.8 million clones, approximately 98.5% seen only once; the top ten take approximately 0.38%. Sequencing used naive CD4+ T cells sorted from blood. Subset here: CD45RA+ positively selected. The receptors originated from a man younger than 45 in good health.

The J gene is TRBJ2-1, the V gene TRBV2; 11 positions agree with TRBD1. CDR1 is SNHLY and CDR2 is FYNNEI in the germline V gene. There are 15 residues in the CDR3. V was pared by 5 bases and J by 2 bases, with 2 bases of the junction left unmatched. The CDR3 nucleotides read TGTGCCAGCAGTAGGGACAGGGGGGCCTACAATGAGCAGTTCTTC. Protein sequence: CASSRDRGAYNEQFF.

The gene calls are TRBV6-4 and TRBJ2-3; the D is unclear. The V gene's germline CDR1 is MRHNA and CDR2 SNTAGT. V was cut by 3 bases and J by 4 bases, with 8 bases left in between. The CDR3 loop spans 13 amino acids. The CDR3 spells CASSDLRSDTQYF. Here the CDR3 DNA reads TGTGCCAGCAGTGATCTCAGGTCAGATACGCAGTATTTT.

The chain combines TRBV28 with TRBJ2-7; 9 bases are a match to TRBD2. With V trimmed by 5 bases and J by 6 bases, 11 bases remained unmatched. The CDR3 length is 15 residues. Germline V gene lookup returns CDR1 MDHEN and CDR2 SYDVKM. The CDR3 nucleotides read TGTGCCAGCAGTCCTAGCGGGGATACTAAATTCGAGCAGTACTTC. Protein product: CASSPSGDTKFEQYF.

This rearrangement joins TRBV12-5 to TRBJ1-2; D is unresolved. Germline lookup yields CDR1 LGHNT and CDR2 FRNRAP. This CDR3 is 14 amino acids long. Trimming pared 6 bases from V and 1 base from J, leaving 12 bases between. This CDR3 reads CASGSGGINYGYTF. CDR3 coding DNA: TGTGCTAGTGGCTCGGGTGGAATTAACTATGGCTACACCTTC.

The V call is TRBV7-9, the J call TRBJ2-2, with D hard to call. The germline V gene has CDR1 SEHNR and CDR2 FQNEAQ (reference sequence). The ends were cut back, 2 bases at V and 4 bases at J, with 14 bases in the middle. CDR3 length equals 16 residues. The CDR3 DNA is TGTGCCAGCAGCTTATTGCCCATACGAGGCACCGGGGAGCTGTTTTTT. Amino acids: CASSLLPIRGTGELFF. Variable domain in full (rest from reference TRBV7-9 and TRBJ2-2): DTGVSQNPRHKITKRGQNVTFRCDPISEHNRLYWYRQTLGQGPEFLTYFQNEAQLEKSRLLSDRFSAERPKGSFSTLEIQRTEQGDSAMYLCASSLLPIRGTGELFFGEGSRLTVL.

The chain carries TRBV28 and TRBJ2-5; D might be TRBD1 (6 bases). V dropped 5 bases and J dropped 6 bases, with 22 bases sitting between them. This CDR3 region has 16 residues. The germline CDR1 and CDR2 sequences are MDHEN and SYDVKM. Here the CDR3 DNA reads TGTGCCAGCAGTCTAAACCACAGGGCGGATGAGAAGACCCAGTACTTC. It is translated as CASSLNHRADEKTQYF.

In DNA, the CDR3 is TGTGCCAGCAGCGACAGGGGTGAGCAGTTCTTC. This encodes CASSDRGEQFF. The rearrangement links TRBV9 to TRBJ2-1; 7 nucleotides agree with TRBD1. Germline-derived CDR1 and CDR2 are SGDLS and YYNGEE. Trimming took 3 bases from V and 9 from J; bases not matched to a gene: 0. This CDR3 has 11 residues.

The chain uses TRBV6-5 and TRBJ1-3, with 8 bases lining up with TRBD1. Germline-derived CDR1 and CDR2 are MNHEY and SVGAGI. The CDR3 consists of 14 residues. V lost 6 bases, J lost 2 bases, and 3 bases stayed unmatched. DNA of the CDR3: TGTGCCAGCAGCCCGGACAGGGCTGGAAACACCATATATTTT. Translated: CASSPDRAGNTIYF.

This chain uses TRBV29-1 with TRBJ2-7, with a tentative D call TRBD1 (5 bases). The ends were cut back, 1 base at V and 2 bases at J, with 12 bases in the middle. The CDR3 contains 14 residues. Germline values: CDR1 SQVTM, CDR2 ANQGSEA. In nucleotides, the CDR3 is TGCAGCGTTGAAGGAAATGACAGACCCTACGAGCAGTACTTC. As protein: CSVEGNDRPYEQYF.

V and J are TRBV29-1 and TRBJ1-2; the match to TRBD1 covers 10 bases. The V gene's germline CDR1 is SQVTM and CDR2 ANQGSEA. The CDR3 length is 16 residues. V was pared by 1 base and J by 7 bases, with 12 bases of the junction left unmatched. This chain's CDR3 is CSVEARDRGHLGGYTF. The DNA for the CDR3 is TGCAGCGTTGAAGCAAGAGACAGGGGGCATTTAGGTGGCTACACCTTC.

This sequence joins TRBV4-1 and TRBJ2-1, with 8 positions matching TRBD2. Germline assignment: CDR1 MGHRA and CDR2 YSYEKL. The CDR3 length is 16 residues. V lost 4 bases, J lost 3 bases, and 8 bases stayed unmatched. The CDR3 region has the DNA TGCGCCAGCAGCCTCCCGGCCAGCGGGGGCTACAATGAGCAGTTCTTC. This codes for CASSLPASGGYNEQFF.

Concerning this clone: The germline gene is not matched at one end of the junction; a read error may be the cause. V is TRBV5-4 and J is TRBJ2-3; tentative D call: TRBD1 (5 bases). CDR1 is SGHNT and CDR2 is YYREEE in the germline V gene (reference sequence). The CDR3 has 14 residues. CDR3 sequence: CASSLDASTGTQYF. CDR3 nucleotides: TGTGCCAGCAGCCTGGACGCCAGCACAGGTACGCAGTATTTT.

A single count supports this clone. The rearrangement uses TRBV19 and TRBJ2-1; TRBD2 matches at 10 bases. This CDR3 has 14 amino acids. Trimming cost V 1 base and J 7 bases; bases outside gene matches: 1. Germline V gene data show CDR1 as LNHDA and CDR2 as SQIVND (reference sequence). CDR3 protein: CASSIGGLANEQFF. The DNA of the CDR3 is TGTGCCAGTAGTATAGGGGGACTAGCGAATGAGCAGTTCTTC. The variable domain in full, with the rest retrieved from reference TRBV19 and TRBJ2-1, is DGGITQSPKYLFRKEGQNVTLSCEQNLNHDAMYWYRQDPGQGLRLIYYSQIVNDFQKGDIAEGYSVSREKKESFPLTVTSAQKNPTAFYLCASSIGGLANEQFFGPGTRLTVL.

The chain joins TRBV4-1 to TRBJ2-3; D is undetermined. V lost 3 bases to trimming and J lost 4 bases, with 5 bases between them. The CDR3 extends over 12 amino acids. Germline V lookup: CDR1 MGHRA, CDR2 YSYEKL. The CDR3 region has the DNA TGCGCCAGCAGCCATCTGGCAGATACGCAGTATTTT. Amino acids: CASSHLADTQYF.

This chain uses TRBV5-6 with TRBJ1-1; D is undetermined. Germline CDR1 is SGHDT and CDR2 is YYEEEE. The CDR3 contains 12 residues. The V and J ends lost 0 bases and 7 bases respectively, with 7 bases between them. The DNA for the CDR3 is TGTGCCAGCAGCTTGGGATCATATGAAGCTTTCTTT. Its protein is CASSLGSYEAFF.

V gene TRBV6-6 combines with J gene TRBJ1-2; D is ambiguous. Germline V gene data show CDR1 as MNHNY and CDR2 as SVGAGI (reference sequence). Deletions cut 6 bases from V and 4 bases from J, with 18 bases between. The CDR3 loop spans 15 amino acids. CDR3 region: CASSQPPAAGYGYTF. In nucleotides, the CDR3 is TGTGCCAGCAGCCAACCCCCTGCAGCGGGCTATGGCTACACCTTC.

The CDR3 region has the DNA TGCGCCAGCAGACGGCTAGCGGGAGAGACCCAGTACTTC. As protein: CASRRLAGETQYF. The chain employs TRBV5-1 and TRBJ2-5, with 8 nucleotides matching TRBD2. Germline V gene sequence: CDR1 SGHRS, CDR2 YFSETQ. The J segment lost 4 bases and the V segment lost 5 bases, leaving 4 bases of the junction unmatched. The CDR3 spans 13 residues. The full variable domain, rest sourced from reference TRBV5-1 and TRBJ2-5, is KAGVTQTPRYLIKTRGQQVTLSCSPISGHRSVSWYQQTPGQGLQFLFEYFSETQRNKGNFPGRFSGRQFSNSRSEMNVSTLELGDSALYLCASRRLAGETQYFGPGTRLLVL.

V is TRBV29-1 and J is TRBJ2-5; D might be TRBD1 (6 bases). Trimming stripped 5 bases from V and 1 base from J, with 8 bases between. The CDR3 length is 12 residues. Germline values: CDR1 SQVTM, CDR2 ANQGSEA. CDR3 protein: CSVWTVQETQYF. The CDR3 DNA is TGCAGCGTTTGGACAGTCCAAGAGACCCAGTACTTC.

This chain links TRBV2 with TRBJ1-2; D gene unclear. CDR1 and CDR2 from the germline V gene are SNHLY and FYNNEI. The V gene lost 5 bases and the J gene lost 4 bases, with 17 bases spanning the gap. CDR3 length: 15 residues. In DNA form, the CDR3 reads TGTGCCAGCAGTCTAATCCTTGGGCAACCCTATGGCTACACCTTC. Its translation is CASSLILGQPYGYTF. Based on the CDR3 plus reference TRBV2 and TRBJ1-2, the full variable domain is EPEVTQTPSHQVTQMGQEVILRCVPISNHLYFYWYRQILGQKVEFLVSFYNNEISEKSEIFDDQFSVERPDGSNFTLKIRSTKLEDSAMYFCASSLILGQPYGYTFGSGTRLTVV.

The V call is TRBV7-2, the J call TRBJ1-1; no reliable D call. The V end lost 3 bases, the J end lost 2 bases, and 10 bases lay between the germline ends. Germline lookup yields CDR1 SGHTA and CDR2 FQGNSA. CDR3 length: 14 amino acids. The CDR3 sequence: CASSFVGRNTEAFF. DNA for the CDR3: TGTGCCAGCAGCTTTGTGGGTCGAAACACTGAAGCTTTCTTT.

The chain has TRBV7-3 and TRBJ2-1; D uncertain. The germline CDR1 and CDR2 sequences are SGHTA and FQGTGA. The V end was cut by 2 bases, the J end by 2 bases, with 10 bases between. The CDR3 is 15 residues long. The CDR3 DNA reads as TGTGCCAGCAGCTTAGGGCGGAATCCCTACAATGAGCAGTTCTTC. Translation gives CASSLGRNPYNEQFF.

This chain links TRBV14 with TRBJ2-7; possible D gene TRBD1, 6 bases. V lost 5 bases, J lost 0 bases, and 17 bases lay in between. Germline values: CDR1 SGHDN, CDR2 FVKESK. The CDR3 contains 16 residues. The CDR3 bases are TGTGCCAGCAGCAAGACCGGGACATTAGACTCCTACGAGCAGTACTTC. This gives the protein CASSKTGTLDSYEQYF.

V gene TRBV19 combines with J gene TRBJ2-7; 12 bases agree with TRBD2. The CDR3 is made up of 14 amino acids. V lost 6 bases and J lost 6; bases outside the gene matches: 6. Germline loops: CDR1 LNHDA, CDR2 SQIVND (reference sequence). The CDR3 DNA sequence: TGTGCCAGTAGCCGACTAGCGGGAGAGGTCGAGCAGTACTTC. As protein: CASSRLAGEVEQYF.